This T cell receptor beta chain was profiled in a study of T cell changes during pregnancy in multiple sclerosis. Assay: immunoSEQ multiplex PCR; the TCRdb copy retains only in-frame clones and omits some. In the table there are some 90,000 clones, roughly 90% of which are singletons. With V trimmed by 7 bases and J by 8 bases, 11 bases remained unmatched. Per germline, CDR1 ENHRY and CDR2 SYGVKD. CDR3 length: 14 residues. The specimen comprised peripheral blood, sampled in the first trimester of pregnancy. This sequence was found in a female donor with multiple sclerosis, enrolled in a pregnancy study. This chain links TRBV10-3 with TRBJ1-2; TRBD1 agrees at 9 bases. CDR3 DNA sequence: TGTGCCATCAAGTTGTTCACAGGGGGCCCGGGCTACACCTTC. Translating it yields CAIKLFTGGPGYTF.